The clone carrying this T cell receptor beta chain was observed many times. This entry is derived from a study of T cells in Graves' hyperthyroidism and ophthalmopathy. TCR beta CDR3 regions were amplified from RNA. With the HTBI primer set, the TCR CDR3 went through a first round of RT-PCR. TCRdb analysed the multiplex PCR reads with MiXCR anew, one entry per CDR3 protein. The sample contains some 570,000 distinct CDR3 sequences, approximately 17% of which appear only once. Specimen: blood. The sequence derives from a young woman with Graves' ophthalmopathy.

CDR3 residues: CASSHGTGELGSYEQYF. In DNA, the CDR3 is TGTGCCAGCAGCCACGGGACAGGGGAATTGGGCTCCTACGAGCAGTACTTC. The V and J genes are TRBV12-3 or TRBV12-4 and TRBJ2-7; TRBD1 matches at 10 bases. V was pared by 6 bases and J by 0 bases, with 11 bases of the junction left unmatched. The CDR3 contains 17 residues.